These 8 T cell receptor beta chains originate from one sample sequenced in a study of control samples from healthy donors and cancer patients. The data were produced by immunoSEQ multiplex PCR, yet TCRdb's version contains in-frame clones alone and is incomplete. The sample consists of 40,000 to 60,000 clones, 88% of them appearing once. Specimen: PBMCs. These receptors were collected from a man between 50 and 59 years old with head and neck cancer.

This clone showed up just once. The chain is built from TRBV30 and TRBJ2-7; no clear D. CDR1 is GTSNPN, CDR2 SVGIG, per germline (reference sequence). The CDR3 has 13 residues. Trimming removed 3 bases at V and 3 bases at J, with 12 bases between. DNA of the CDR3: TGTGCCTGGAGATCCCCAGTATTCTACGAGCAGTACTTC. Protein sequence: CAWRSPVFYEQYF.

The chain recombines TRBV19 with TRBJ2-5; the D is unclear. V was cut by 3 bases and J by 2 bases, with 7 bases left in between. Germline CDR1 and CDR2: LNHDA and SQIVND (reference sequence). The CDR3 is 13 residues long. This CDR3 is CASSMGFQETQYF. CDR3 DNA: TGTGCCAGTAGTATGGGCTTTCAAGAGACCCAGTACTTC.

The V and J genes are TRBV5-1 and TRBJ1-5; the D is unclear. The CDR3 is 14 amino acids. V was trimmed by 8 bases and J by 4 bases, leaving 16 bases between them. Germline CDR1 SGHRS, CDR2 YFSETQ. The DNA of the CDR3 is TGCGCCAGTAAAGGACGGATCTATAATCAGCCCCAGCATTTT. This gives the protein CASKGRIYNQPQHF.

Only a few counts were recorded for this clone. The chain uses TRBV9 and TRBJ2-7; D may be TRBD2 (6 bases). Germline CDR1 SGDLS, CDR2 YYNGEE. This CDR3 is built from 15 residues. The V and J ends lost 0 bases and 2 bases respectively, with 12 bases between them. The CDR3 DNA reads as TGTGCCAGCAGCGTAGGTGTCAGGACTACCTACGAGCAGTACTTC. This codes for CASSVGVRTTYEQYF.

V and J are TRBV12-3 or TRBV12-4 and TRBJ1-4; no reliable D call. CDR3 length: 11 amino acids. V dropped 5 bases and J dropped 7 bases, with 5 bases sitting between them. CDR3 sequence reads: CASSPGEKLFF. The CDR3 coding sequence is TGTGCCAGCAGTCCGGGTGAAAAACTGTTTTTT.

The V gene is TRBV4-2, the J gene TRBJ2-1; 16 bases line up with TRBD2. The CDR3 is 16 amino acids. J gave up 9 bases and V 5 bases, and 7 bases lay outside the gene matches. Germline V gene data show CDR1 as LGHNA and CDR2 as YNFKEQ. CDR3 DNA sequence: TGTGCCAGCAGCACTGGGACTAGCGGGGGGGCGGGTGAGCAGTTCTTC. Amino acid sequence: CASSTGTSGGAGEQFF.

This rearrangement joins TRBV12-3 or TRBV12-4 to TRBJ1-1, with D possibly matching TRBD1 (6 bases). This CDR3 contains 13 residues. The ends were cut back, 5 bases at V and 4 bases at J, with 11 bases in the middle. The CDR3 spells CASSTGRGTEAFF. The CDR3 DNA reads TGTGCCAGCAGTACAGGCAGGGGCACTGAAGCTTTCTTT.

The chain has TRBV6-5 and TRBJ2-5; possibly TRBD2 for D (6 bases). This CDR3 is built from 15 residues. The germline gives CDR1 MNHEY, CDR2 SVGAGI. Trimming stripped 7 bases from V and 9 bases from J, with 24 bases between. The CDR3 loop reads CASIGDRERRGPQYF. The CDR3 DNA is TGTGCCAGCATCGGGGACCGGGAGCGACGTGGTCCCCAGTACTTC.